The 2 T cell receptor beta chains below all came from one sample that was sequenced in a study of T cell repertoires in cytomegalovirus infection. TCRdb called the reads again in MiXCR, with one record for every CDR3 protein. The sample lists 250,000 or so distinct CDR3 sequences; approximately 9% were seen once. Source material: PBMCs. The receptors were gathered from a human donor in good health (CMV status not recorded). Some clones in this sample may be carry-over from other donors' samples.

This clonotype was observed many times. This chain links TRBV6-2 or TRBV6-3 with TRBJ2-5; TRBD2 matches 11 bases. There are 15 residues in the CDR3. The J segment lost 4 bases and the V segment lost 4 bases, leaving 5 bases of the junction unmatched. CDR1 and CDR2 from the germline V gene are MNHEY and SVGEGT. CDR3 in amino acids: CASSSSGLAVETQYF. The CDR3 DNA is TGTGCCAGCAGTTCCTCGGGACTAGCGGTAGAGACCCAGTACTTC.

This clonotype was picked up many times. The genes are TRBV7-2 and TRBJ2-3; unclear D gene. CDR1 is SGHTA and CDR2 is FQGNSA in the germline V gene. Trimming cost V 6 bases and J 2 bases, with 12 bases left between them. This CDR3 is 14 amino acids long. This CDR3 is CASSNIRSTDTQYF. In DNA form, the CDR3 reads TGTGCCAGCAGTAATATCCGTTCCACAGATACGCAGTATTTT.